Listed below are T cell receptor beta chains from one sample, sequenced in a study of cytomegalovirus exposure and HLA in healthy donors. The protocol was immunoSEQ multiplex PCR, while the TCRdb copy is restricted to in-frame clones and leaves out a portion. The sample holds roughly 150,000 clones, 76% seen once. Sample: PBMCs. The receptors stem from a male donor in good health and CMV-seronegative. Both conserved end residues are part of each CDR3. D genes are given only for firm matches. Clone size is shown for a subset of rows, as once, few, many or a class of expanded clone.

v_call: TRBV28
clone_size: .
cdr3_length: 16
j_call: TRBJ1-5
d_call: .
cdr3_aa: CASSLFDTYSNQPQHF
cdr3_nt: TGTGCCAGCAGCCTATTCGACACCTATAGCAATCAGCCCCAGCATTTT

v_call: TRBV19
clone_size: few
cdr3_length: 13
j_call: TRBJ1-4
d_call: .
cdr3_aa: CASSIVRSEKLFF
cdr3_nt: TGTGCCAGTAGTATCGTCCGTTCTGAAAAACTGTTTTTT

v_call: TRBV19
clone_size: .
cdr3_length: 14
j_call: TRBJ1-5
d_call: .
cdr3_aa: CASSSGPLNQPQHF
cdr3_nt: TGTGCCAGTAGTAGCGGGCCACTCAATCAGCCCCAGCATTTT

v_call: TRBV4-1
clone_size: .
cdr3_length: 18
j_call: TRBJ2-2
d_call: TRBD2
cdr3_aa: CASSQVLGVAGDIGELFF
cdr3_nt: TGCGCCAGCAGCCAAGTTCTAGGGGTAGCGGGAGATATCGGGGAGCTGTTTTTT

v_call: TRBV27
clone_size: .
cdr3_length: 14
j_call: TRBJ2-5
d_call: TRBD2
cdr3_aa: CASRLAGIGETQYF
cdr3_nt: TGTGCCAGCAGACTAGCGGGCATAGGAGAGACCCAGTACTTC

v_call: TRBV14
clone_size: .
cdr3_length: 13
j_call: TRBJ2-2
d_call: .
cdr3_aa: CASSQVKAGELFF
cdr3_nt: TGTGCCAGCAGCCAAGTAAAGGCGGGCGAGCTGTTTTTT

v_call: TRBV5-6
clone_size: .
cdr3_length: 14
j_call: TRBJ1-1
d_call: .
cdr3_aa: CASSLRQINTEAFF
cdr3_nt: TGTGCCAGCAGCTTGCGCCAGATAAACACTGAAGCTTTCTTT

v_call: TRBV4-1
clone_size: few
cdr3_length: 16
j_call: TRBJ2-5
d_call: .
cdr3_aa: CASSRGSGGAKETQYF
cdr3_nt: TGCGCCAGCAGCCGAGGATCGGGGGGCGCGAAGGAGACCCAGTACTTC

v_call: TRBV7-6
clone_size: .
cdr3_length: 15
j_call: TRBJ2-7
d_call: .
cdr3_aa: CASSHLAEDSYEQYF
cdr3_nt: TGTGCCAGCAGCCATCTAGCTGAAGATTCCTACGAGCAGTACTTC

v_call: TRBV5-1
clone_size: few
cdr3_length: 14
j_call: TRBJ1-1
d_call: TRBD1
cdr3_aa: CASSPTGQGTEAFF
cdr3_nt: TGCGCCAGCAGCCCGACGGGACAGGGCACTGAAGCTTTCTTT

v_call: TRBV7-9
clone_size: .
cdr3_length: 13
j_call: TRBJ1-1
d_call: .
cdr3_aa: CASSFGRGTEAFF
cdr3_nt: TGTGCCAGCAGCTTCGGCAGGGGCACTGAAGCTTTCTTT

v_call: TRBV7-8
clone_size: .
cdr3_length: 15
j_call: TRBJ2-7
d_call: TRBD2
cdr3_aa: CASSLQPGGGNEQYF
cdr3_nt: TGTGCCAGCAGCTTACAGCCTGGGGGGGGAAACGAGCAGTACTTC

v_call: TRBV28
clone_size: once
cdr3_length: 15
j_call: TRBJ2-2
d_call: TRBD1
cdr3_aa: CASSRDRYVPGELFF
cdr3_nt: TGTGCCAGCAGTCGGGACAGATATGTCCCCGGGGAGCTGTTTTTT

v_call: TRBV28
clone_size: .
cdr3_length: 15
j_call: TRBJ1-2
d_call: .
cdr3_aa: CASSYPMQGNYGYTF
cdr3_nt: TGTGCCAGCAGCTACCCCATGCAGGGCAACTATGGCTACACCTTC

v_call: TRBV28
clone_size: .
cdr3_length: 15
j_call: TRBJ2-3
d_call: TRBD1
cdr3_aa: CASAWTGSLTNTQYF
cdr3_nt: TGTGCCAGCGCCTGGACAGGGAGTTTGACAAATACGCAGTATTTT

v_call: TRBV5-1
clone_size: .
cdr3_length: 11
j_call: TRBJ1-1
d_call: .
cdr3_aa: CAWLQGSEAFF
cdr3_nt: TGCGCCTGGTTACAGGGCAGTGAAGCTTTCTTT

v_call: TRBV7-9
clone_size: .
cdr3_length: 15
j_call: TRBJ1-2
d_call: .
cdr3_aa: CASSLVNQGTYGYTF
cdr3_nt: TGTGCCAGCAGCTTAGTCAATCAGGGCACCTATGGCTACACCTTC

v_call: TRBV4-1
clone_size: .
cdr3_length: 17
j_call: TRBJ1-3
d_call: .
cdr3_aa: CASSLTRGGFSGNTIYF
cdr3_nt: TGCGCCAGCAGCCTAACTCGAGGAGGCTTCTCTGGAAACACCATATATTTT

v_call: TRBV28
clone_size: .
cdr3_length: 14
j_call: TRBJ1-2
d_call: TRBD1
cdr3_aa: CASSFIQGDYGYTF
cdr3_nt: TGTGCCAGCAGTTTCATCCAGGGGGACTATGGCTACACCTTC

v_call: TRBV5-1
clone_size: .
cdr3_length: 16
j_call: TRBJ1-3
d_call: TRBD1
cdr3_aa: CASSSGQGASGNTIYF
cdr3_nt: TGCGCCAGCAGCTCCGGACAGGGAGCCTCTGGAAACACCATATATTTT

v_call: TRBV7-9
clone_size: .
cdr3_length: 16
j_call: TRBJ2-2
d_call: .
cdr3_aa: CSSSLLGGTNTGELFF
cdr3_nt: TGTTCCAGCAGCTTATTAGGCGGAACGAACACCGGGGAGCTGTTTTTT

v_call: TRBV7-8
clone_size: few
cdr3_length: 17
j_call: TRBJ2-3
d_call: TRBD2
cdr3_aa: CASSPRTSGGQRDTQYF
cdr3_nt: TGTGCCAGCAGCCCCCGGACTAGCGGGGGCCAGAGAGATACGCAGTATTTT

v_call: TRBV7-2
clone_size: .
cdr3_length: 16
j_call: TRBJ2-3
d_call: .
cdr3_aa: CASSLTRTTRADTQYF
cdr3_nt: TGTGCCAGCAGCTTAACCCGAACGACTAGAGCAGATACGCAGTATTTT

v_call: TRBV6-6
clone_size: once
cdr3_length: 15
j_call: TRBJ2-3
d_call: TRBD1
cdr3_aa: CASSYSDRGGDTQYF
cdr3_nt: TGTGCCAGCAGTTACTCGGACAGGGGGGGAGATACGCAGTATTTT

v_call: TRBV27
clone_size: .
cdr3_length: 12
j_call: TRBJ1-4
d_call: .
cdr3_aa: CASRGGREKLFF
cdr3_nt: TGTGCCAGCAGGGGGGGGCGAGAAAAACTGTTTTTT

v_call: TRBV7-2
clone_size: .
cdr3_length: 13
j_call: TRBJ2-5
d_call: .
cdr3_aa: CASSSGIGETQYF
cdr3_nt: TGTGCCAGCAGCTCCGGAATCGGGGAGACCCAGTACTTC

v_call: TRBV7-6
clone_size: .
cdr3_length: 16
j_call: TRBJ1-4
d_call: .
cdr3_aa: CASSRGPGFTNEKLFF
cdr3_nt: TGTGCCAGCAGCCGTGGTCCAGGGTTCACTAATGAAAAACTGTTTTTT

v_call: TRBV19
clone_size: .
cdr3_length: 17
j_call: TRBJ2-3
d_call: .
cdr3_aa: CASSAGASGYGADTQYF
cdr3_nt: TGTGCCAGTAGCGCAGGGGCTAGCGGATATGGAGCAGATACGCAGTATTTT

v_call: TRBV7-2
clone_size: .
cdr3_length: 14
j_call: TRBJ1-4
d_call: .
cdr3_aa: CASSLEAGDEKLFF
cdr3_nt: TGTGCCAGCAGCTTAGAGGCAGGGGACGAAAAACTGTTTTTT

v_call: TRBV5-1
clone_size: .
cdr3_length: 18
j_call: TRBJ2-3
d_call: TRBD2
cdr3_aa: CASSLGVAGAKSTDTQYF
cdr3_nt: TGCGCCAGCAGCTTGGGAGTAGCGGGGGCCAAAAGCACAGATACGCAGTATTTT

v_call: TRBV6-1
clone_size: .
cdr3_length: 14
j_call: TRBJ1-1
d_call: .
cdr3_aa: CASSYWGVGTEAFF
cdr3_nt: TGTGCCAGCAGTTATTGGGGAGTGGGCACTGAAGCTTTCTTT

v_call: TRBV15
clone_size: .
cdr3_length: 19
j_call: TRBJ1-5
d_call: .
cdr3_aa: CATSRGAGGGGASNQPQHF
cdr3_nt: TGTGCCACCAGCAGAGGGGCGGGAGGGGGTGGGGCGAGCAATCAGCCCCAGCATTTT

v_call: TRBV5-1
clone_size: .
cdr3_length: 17
j_call: TRBJ2-5
d_call: TRBD2
cdr3_aa: CASSGILAGYLQETQYF
cdr3_nt: TGCGCCAGCAGCGGCATACTAGCGGGGTACCTCCAAGAGACCCAGTACTTC

v_call: TRBV7-2
clone_size: .
cdr3_length: 15
j_call: TRBJ2-7
d_call: .
cdr3_aa: CASSLGAGGSYEQYF
cdr3_nt: TGTGCCAGCAGCTTAGGGGCAGGTGGGTCCTACGAGCAGTACTTC

v_call: TRBV5-1
clone_size: .
cdr3_length: 16
j_call: TRBJ2-3
d_call: TRBD1
cdr3_aa: CASSLARTGGADTQYF
cdr3_nt: TGCGCCAGCAGCTTGGCCAGGACAGGGGGCGCAGATACGCAGTATTTT

v_call: TRBV5-8
clone_size: .
cdr3_length: 15
j_call: TRBJ1-2
d_call: .
cdr3_aa: CASSRRGSGPYGYTF
cdr3_nt: TGTGCCAGCAGCCGTCGCGGTAGCGGACCCTATGGCTACACCTTC

v_call: TRBV27
clone_size: .
cdr3_length: 12
j_call: TRBJ1-5
d_call: .
cdr3_aa: CASSPPNQPQHF
cdr3_nt: TGTGCCAGCAGTCCTCCCAATCAGCCCCAGCATTTT

v_call: TRBV27
clone_size: .
cdr3_length: 16
j_call: TRBJ2-5
d_call: TRBD2
cdr3_aa: CASSSLAGAFQETQYF
cdr3_nt: TGTGCCAGCAGTAGTCTAGCGGGAGCCTTCCAAGAGACCCAGTACTTC

v_call: TRBV7-2
clone_size: once
cdr3_length: 14
j_call: TRBJ2-7
d_call: TRBD1
cdr3_aa: CASSSLGTGHEQYF
cdr3_nt: TGTGCCAGCAGCTCCCTCGGGACAGGGCACGAGCAGTACTTC

v_call: TRBV5-4
clone_size: .
cdr3_length: 12
j_call: TRBJ1-1
d_call: TRBD1
cdr3_aa: CASRQGATEAFF
cdr3_nt: TGTGCCAGCAGACAGGGGGCCACTGAAGCTTTCTTT

v_call: TRBV7-6
clone_size: .
cdr3_length: 15
j_call: TRBJ2-2
d_call: TRBD2
cdr3_aa: CASSWTSGRAGELFF
cdr3_nt: TGTGCCAGCAGCTGGACTAGCGGGAGGGCCGGGGAGCTGTTTTTT

v_call: TRBV7-2
clone_size: .
cdr3_length: 18
j_call: TRBJ1-1
d_call: TRBD1
cdr3_aa: CASSLRQGALEMNTEAFF
cdr3_nt: TGTGCCAGCAGCTTAAGACAGGGCGCTCTCGAGATGAACACTGAAGCTTTCTTT

v_call: TRBV23-1
clone_size: .
cdr3_length: 17
j_call: TRBJ1-4
d_call: TRBD1
cdr3_aa: CATRAWGQLTTNEKLFF
cdr3_nt: TGCGCCACGCGGGCTTGGGGACAGCTTACAACTAATGAAAAACTGTTTTTT

v_call: TRBV2
clone_size: once
cdr3_length: 14
j_call: TRBJ1-2
d_call: .
cdr3_aa: CASSVLDRPYGYTF
cdr3_nt: TGTGCCAGCAGTGTCCTAGACCGTCCCTATGGCTACACCTTC

v_call: TRBV14
clone_size: .
cdr3_length: 16
j_call: TRBJ2-1
d_call: .
cdr3_aa: CASSQEGKRALNEQFF
cdr3_nt: TGTGCCAGCAGCCAAGAAGGCAAGCGGGCCCTCAATGAGCAGTTCTTC